The 23 T cell receptor beta chains below all came from one sample that was sequenced in a study of early T cells in non-severe SARS-CoV-2 infection. TCRdb reprocessed the 5' RACE reads with MiXCR, giving one entry per CDR3 protein. Of around 55,000 distinct CDR3 sequences in the sample, about 16% were seen once. This specimen was whole blood, taken at baseline. The receptors come from an adult who was a healthcare worker with PCR-confirmed SARS-CoV-2 infection or an uninfected control (not recorded which).

The genes are TRBV19 and TRBJ2-5; D call uncertain. The CDR3 length is 12 residues. Trimming stripped 2 bases from V and 4 bases from J, with 5 bases between. Germline values: CDR1 LNHDA, CDR2 SQIVND (reference sequence). CDR3 region: CASSISAETQYF. The CDR3 DNA reads as TGTGCCAGTAGTATATCCGCAGAGACCCAGTACTTC.

This clonotype was counted between two and nine times. The chain recombines TRBV7-3 with TRBJ2-1, with D tentatively TRBD1 or TRBD2 (5 bases each). The CDR3 is 13 residues long. Trimming removed 6 bases from V and 6 bases from J, with 12 bases in between. From germline, CDR1 is SGHTA and CDR2 FQGTGA. CDR3 region: CASSGSGPNEQFF. In nucleotides, the CDR3 is TGTGCCAGCAGTGGGTCGGGACCCAATGAGCAGTTCTTC.

This clonotype has only a few counts. The gene calls are TRBV5-4 and TRBJ1-2, with D perhaps TRBD1 (5 bases). CDR1 SGHNT and CDR2 YYREEE come from the germline V gene (reference sequence). The V end lost 4 bases, the J end lost 1 base, and 11 bases lay between the germline ends. The CDR3 contains 14 residues. The CDR3 DNA sequence: TGTGCCAGCAGCCCAAGGCAGGGTAACTATGGCTACACCTTC. Amino acid sequence: CASSPRQGNYGYTF. Full variable domain (rest looked up from reference TRBV5-4 and TRBJ1-2): ETGVTQSPTHLIKTRGQQVTLRCSSQSGHNTVSWYQQALGQGPQFIFQYYREEENGRGNFPPRFSGLQFPNYSSELNVNALELDDSALYLCASSPRQGNYGYTFGSGTRLTVV.

In this sample, this clonotype turned up a few times. The gene calls are TRBV14 and TRBJ2-2; D possibly matches TRBD1 or TRBD2 (5 bases each). This CDR3 has 17 residues. Trimming took off 4 bases at V and 2 bases at J, with 17 bases between the two ends. Germline loops: CDR1 SGHDN, CDR2 FVKESK. As DNA, the CDR3 is TGTGCCAGCAGCCCCTATACCGGGACGAGCAACACCGGGGAGCTGTTTTTT. Its protein is CASSPYTGTSNTGELFF.

This clonotype has more than one count but fewer than ten. The chain joins TRBV5-1 to TRBJ2-4, with D tentatively TRBD1 (6 bases). This CDR3 has 15 residues. Germline loops: CDR1 SGHRS, CDR2 YFSETQ. V gave up 0 bases and J gave up 5 bases, with 12 bases separating them. DNA for the CDR3: TGCGCCAGCAGCTTGGCTCGGACAGACCAAAACATTCAGTACTTC. Its protein is CASSLARTDQNIQYF.

At least ten counts were recorded for this clonotype. The chain recombines TRBV12-3 or TRBV12-4 with TRBJ2-2, with D perhaps matching TRBD1 (5 bases). This CDR3 contains 14 residues. The V gene lost 8 bases and the J gene lost 1 base, with 11 bases spanning the gap. The CDR3 coding sequence is TGTGCCAGCTGGGAACAGGTGAACACCGGGGAGCTGTTTTTT. This encodes CASWEQVNTGELFF.

V gene TRBV6-2 or TRBV6-3 combines with J gene TRBJ2-5; 9 positions match TRBD2. CDR1 is MNHEY and CDR2 is SVGEGT in the germline V gene. Trimming removed 6 bases from V and 5 bases from J; junction bases left unmatched: 13. This CDR3 spans 16 amino acids. In nucleotides, the CDR3 is TGTGCCAGCAGCCCCCCTGGCGGGGGGGACGCGGAGACCCAGTACTTC. This encodes CASSPPGGGDAETQYF.

The rearrangement links TRBV7-8 to TRBJ1-1, with D unresolved. The CDR3 runs to 12 residues. Germline V lookup: CDR1 SGHVS, CDR2 FQNEAQ. V was trimmed by 6 bases and J by 2 bases, leaving 7 bases between them. CDR3 nucleotide sequence: TGTGCCAGCAGTTGGACCAACACTGAAGCTTTCTTT. Translated: CASSWTNTEAFF.

This clonotype was detected only a few times. This chain connects TRBV28 to TRBJ2-1; TRBD2 matches 10 bases. The CDR3 has 13 amino acids. Germline V gene data show CDR1 as MDHEN and CDR2 as SYDVKM. Trimming at V came to 4 bases and at J to 10 bases, leaving 4 bases not matched to a gene. This chain's CDR3 is CASSSLAGDEQFF. DNA for the CDR3: TGTGCCAGCAGTTCCCTAGCGGGAGACGAGCAGTTCTTC.

The chain combines TRBV27 with TRBJ2-7; D is undetermined. This CDR3 is built from 13 residues. V was trimmed by 3 bases and J by 2 bases, leaving 8 bases between them. From germline, CDR1 is MNHEY and CDR2 SMNVEV (reference sequence). The CDR3 sequence is CASSLAITYEQYF. For the CDR3, the DNA is TGTGCCAGCAGTTTGGCGATCACCTACGAGCAGTACTTC.

This rearrangement joins TRBV7-9 to TRBJ2-1, with 12 bases fitting TRBD2. Germline lookup yields CDR1 SEHNR and CDR2 FQNEAQ (reference sequence). With V trimmed by 3 bases and J by 5 bases, 14 bases remained unmatched. The CDR3 has 19 amino acids. CDR3 protein: CASSFGLAGPLGTHNEQFF. The CDR3 nucleotides read TGTGCCAGCAGCTTCGGACTAGCGGGGCCCTTGGGGACTCACAATGAGCAGTTCTTC.

This clonotype was observed once. The genes are TRBV5-6 and TRBJ1-5; D is possibly TRBD1 (5 bases). V lost 1 base, J lost 0 bases, and 11 bases lay in between. Germline CDR1 SGHDT, CDR2 YYEEEE. There are 16 residues in the CDR3. CDR3 nucleotide sequence: TGTGCCAGCAGCTTGAAGGGGAGCTATAGCAATCAGCCCCAGCATTTT. It codes for CASSLKGSYSNQPQHF.

This clonotype has a count of ten or more. This chain joins TRBV29-1 and TRBJ1-4; D possibly corresponds to TRBD1 (6 bases). CDR1 is SQVTM, CDR2 ANQGSEA, per germline. The length of the CDR3 is 15 residues. Trimming took off 5 bases at V and 5 bases at J, with 18 bases between the two ends. Written as DNA, the CDR3 is TGCAGCGTTTCACAATCTTTAACAGGGAATGAAAAACTGTTTTTT. Amino acid sequence: CSVSQSLTGNEKLFF.

This clonotype was observed a handful of times. The gene calls are TRBV28 and TRBJ1-1, with a possible D match to TRBD1 (5 bases). Deletions cut 7 bases from V and 4 bases from J, with 19 bases between. The CDR3 contains 15 residues. Germline lookup yields CDR1 MDHEN and CDR2 SYDVKM. CDR3 coding DNA: TGTGCCAGCACCACCGGGACTCACCGAGGCACTGAAGCTTTCTTT. Residues: CASTTGTHRGTEAFF.

The table lists this clonotype with many counts. The rearrangement uses TRBV12-3 or TRBV12-4 and TRBJ2-1; no definite D call. The ends were cut back, 3 bases at V and 8 bases at J, with 8 bases in the middle. There are 12 residues in the CDR3. The CDR3 DNA sequence: TGTGCCAGCAGTTTGCGCGGTTATGAGCAGTTCTTC. It encodes CASSLRGYEQFF.

This clonotype was seen many times. The rearrangement uses TRBV4-1 and TRBJ2-7; 10 bases fit TRBD2. Losses at the gene ends were 3 bases for V and 1 base for J; bases not matched to a gene: 6. Germline V gene lookup returns CDR1 MGHRA and CDR2 YSYEKL. The length of the CDR3 is 16 residues. The DNA of the CDR3 is TGCGCCAGCAGCCAGGATATTAGCGGGAGGTCCTACGAGCAGTACTTC. It is translated as CASSQDISGRSYEQYF.

The V call is TRBV7-9, the J call TRBJ1-2; D is ambiguous. Germline V gene sequence: CDR1 SEHNR, CDR2 FQNEAQ (reference sequence). This CDR3 is 14 amino acids long. Trimming shortened V by 1 base and J by 3 bases, and 9 bases separated the two germline ends. The chain's CDR3 is CASSLEASYYGYTF. In DNA, the CDR3 is TGTGCCAGCAGCTTAGAAGCCAGCTACTATGGCTACACCTTC.

The chain couples TRBV9 to TRBJ2-1, with D perhaps TRBD1 (5 bases). Looked up from germline, CDR1 is SGDLS and CDR2 is YYNGEE. V lost 0 bases to trimming and J lost 0 bases, with 7 bases between them. There are 15 residues in the CDR3. CDR3 DNA: TGTGCCAGCAGCGTAGAGGGGAACTCCTACAATGAGCAGTTCTTC. Residues: CASSVEGNSYNEQFF.

The chain links TRBV5-1 to TRBJ2-5; 9 bases align to TRBD1. This CDR3 contains 13 residues. The V segment lost 4 bases and the J segment 2 bases; nucleotides outside the gene matches: 0. Germline CDR1 SGHRS, CDR2 YFSETQ. In nucleotides, the CDR3 is TGCGCCAGCAGCGGGACAGGGCAAGAGACCCAGTACTTC. It translates to CASSGTGQETQYF.

This clonotype has at least ten counts. This chain uses TRBV4-2 with TRBJ2-7; D uncertain. Trimming pared 0 bases from V and 0 bases from J, leaving 9 bases between. CDR1 LGHNA and CDR2 YNFKEQ come from the germline V gene. The CDR3 runs 15 residues. The CDR3 bases are TGTGCCAGCAGCCAAGAGTCGCGACCCTCCTACGAGCAGTACTTC. Translating it yields CASSQESRPSYEQYF.

This clonotype has ten or more counts. The V and J genes are TRBV7-9 and TRBJ2-7; weak D call: TRBD2 (5 bases). V was pared by 0 bases and J by 4 bases, with 7 bases between. Germline CDR1 and CDR2: SEHNR and FQNEAQ (reference sequence). This CDR3 is built from 13 residues. The CDR3 reads CASSLAEEYEQYF. CDR3 nucleotide sequence: TGTGCCAGCAGCTTAGCGGAGGAATACGAGCAGTACTTC.

The chain has TRBV6-2 or TRBV6-3 and TRBJ2-7; 10 bases are shared with TRBD2. This CDR3 is 16 amino acids long. V lost 5 bases to trimming and J lost 1 base; unmatched junction nucleotides: 8. Looked up from germline, CDR1 is MNHEY and CDR2 is SVGEGT. The chain's CDR3 is CASSNYRTSGSYEQYF. DNA for the CDR3: TGTGCCAGCAGTAACTATCGGACTAGCGGTTCCTACGAGCAGTACTTC.

The J gene is TRBJ2-3, the V gene TRBV19; 7 bases fit TRBD2. Germline trimming cut 6 bases from V and 5 bases from J; bases unmatched to any gene: 2. Germline lookup yields CDR1 LNHDA and CDR2 SQIVND (reference sequence). This CDR3 is 12 amino acids long. CDR3 in DNA: TGTGCCAGTAGGGTAGCGGGAGATACGCAGTATTTT. Its translation is CASRVAGDTQYF.